This T cell receptor (beta chain) was obtained from a study of T-cell memory formation after mild COVID-19. Whole-study results and caveats: Pre-infection memory held some responding clones, suggesting pre-existing cross-reactive T cells responded. CD4+ contracting clones were mainly CM and EM; CD8+ ones, EMRA. A second wave expanding day 15 to 37 was CD4+-biased; contracting clones were balanced.

This clonotype was seen more than once but under ten times. Its antigen is not identified. Each CDR3 protein gets one entry after TCRdb re-called the 5' RACE reads with MiXCR. The data show 250,000 to 400,000 distinct CDR3 sequences, roughly an eighth seen once. The receptor comes from a man aged 18 to 30 who had mild COVID-19 (a few samples of this study predate the infection). Cell type and time point are not known. The sample taken for sequencing was PBMCs or a T cell subset sorted from them (not recorded which).

In nucleotides, the CDR3 is TGTGCCAGCAGCGTCGGCGGGGGCCCCTCCTACAATGAGCAGTTCTTC. It codes for CASSVGGGPSYNEQFF. The chain links TRBV9 to TRBJ2-1; D is perhaps TRBD2 (7 bases). V shed 2 bases and J shed 0 bases, with 12 bases lying between them. The germline V gene encodes CDR1 SGDLS and CDR2 YYNGEE. The CDR3 runs to 16 residues. The full variable domain, its missing parts supplied by reference TRBV9 and TRBJ2-1, is DSGVTQTPKHLITATGQRVTLRCSPRSGDLSVYWYQQSLDQGLQFLIQYYNGEERAKGNILERFSAQQFPDLHSELNLSSLELGDSALYFCASSVGGGPSYNEQFFGPGTRLTVL.